This T cell receptor beta chain was retrieved from a study of blood T cells in healthy people across ages. Study observations and caveats: Reliance upon unsorted PBMCs precluded definitive naive versus antigen-experienced comparison. Greater diversity and more naive CD4+ cells were seen in long-lived donors than in aged donors.

Peripheral blood samples of 9.5 to 10 milliliters were drawn from each donor. Through a sample-barcoded 5' primer and a J-beta primer mix, a second PCR was run for roughly 7 to 11 cycles. Unique molecular identifiers of 12 random nucleotides labeled each cDNA. TCRdb reprocessed the 5' RACE reads with MiXCR, giving one entry per CDR3 protein. The sample includes around 1.5 million distinct CDR3 sequences, roughly 32% of them seen just once. This clonotype was counted only a few times. What it recognizes is unknown. The CDR3 consists of 11 residues. Trimming left V 3 bases short and J 6 bases short, with 7 bases between. CDR1 and CDR2 (germline): DFQATT, SNEGSKA (reference sequence).

The chain employs TRBV20-1 and TRBJ2-3; D unresolved. The specimen sequenced was blood. The receptor was isolated from a woman in her twenties or thirties in good health. The DNA of the CDR3 is TGCAGTGCTAGTGTTGAGGATACGCAGTATTTT. Its protein product is CSASVEDTQYF.